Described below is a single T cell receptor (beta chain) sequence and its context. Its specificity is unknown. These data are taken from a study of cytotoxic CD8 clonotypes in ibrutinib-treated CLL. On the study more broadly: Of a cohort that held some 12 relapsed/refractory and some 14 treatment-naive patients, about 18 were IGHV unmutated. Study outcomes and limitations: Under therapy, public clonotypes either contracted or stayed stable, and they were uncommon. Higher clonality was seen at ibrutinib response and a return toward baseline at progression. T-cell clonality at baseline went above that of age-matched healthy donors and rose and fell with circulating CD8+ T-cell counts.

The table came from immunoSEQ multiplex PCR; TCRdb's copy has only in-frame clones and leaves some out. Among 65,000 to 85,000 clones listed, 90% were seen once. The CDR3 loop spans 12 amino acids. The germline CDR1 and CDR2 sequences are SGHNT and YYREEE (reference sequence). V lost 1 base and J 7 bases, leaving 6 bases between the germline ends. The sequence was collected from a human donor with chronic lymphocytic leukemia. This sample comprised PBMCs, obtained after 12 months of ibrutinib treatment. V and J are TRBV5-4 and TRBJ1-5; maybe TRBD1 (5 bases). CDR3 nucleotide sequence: TGTGCCAGCAGCTTGAGGGACCAGCCCCAGCATTTT. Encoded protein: CASSLRDQPQHF.